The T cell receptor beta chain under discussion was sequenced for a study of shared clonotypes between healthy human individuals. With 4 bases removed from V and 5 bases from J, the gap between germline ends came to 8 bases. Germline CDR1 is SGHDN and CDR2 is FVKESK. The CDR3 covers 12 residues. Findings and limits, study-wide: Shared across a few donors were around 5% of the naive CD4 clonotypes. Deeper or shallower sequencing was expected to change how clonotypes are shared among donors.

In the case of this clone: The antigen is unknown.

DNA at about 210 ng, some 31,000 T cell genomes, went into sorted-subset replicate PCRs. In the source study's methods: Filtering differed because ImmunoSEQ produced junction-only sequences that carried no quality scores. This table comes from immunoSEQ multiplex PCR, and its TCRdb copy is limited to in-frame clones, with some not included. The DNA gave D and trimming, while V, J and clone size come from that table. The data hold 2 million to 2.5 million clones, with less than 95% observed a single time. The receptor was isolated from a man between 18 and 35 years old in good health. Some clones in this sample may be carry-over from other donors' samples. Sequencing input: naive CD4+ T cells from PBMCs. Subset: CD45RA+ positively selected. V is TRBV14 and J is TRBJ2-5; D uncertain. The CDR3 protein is CASSRSGETQYF. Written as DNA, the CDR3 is TGTGCCAGCAGCCGAAGTGGGGAGACCCAGTACTTC.